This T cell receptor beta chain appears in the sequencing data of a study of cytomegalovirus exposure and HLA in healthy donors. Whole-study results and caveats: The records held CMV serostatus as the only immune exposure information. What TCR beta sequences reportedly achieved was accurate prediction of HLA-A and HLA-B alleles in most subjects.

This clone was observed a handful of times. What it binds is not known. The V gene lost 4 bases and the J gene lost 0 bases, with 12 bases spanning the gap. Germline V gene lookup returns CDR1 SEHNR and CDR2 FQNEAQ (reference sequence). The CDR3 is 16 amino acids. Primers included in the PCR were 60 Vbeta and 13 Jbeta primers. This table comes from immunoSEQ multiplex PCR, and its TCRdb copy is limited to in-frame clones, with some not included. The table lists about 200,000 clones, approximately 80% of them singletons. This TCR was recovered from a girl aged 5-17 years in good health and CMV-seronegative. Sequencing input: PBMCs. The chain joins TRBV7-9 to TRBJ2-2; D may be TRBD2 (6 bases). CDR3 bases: TGTGCCAGCAGCTGGAGGGAAGTGGCGAACACCGGGGAGCTGTTTTTT. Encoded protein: CASSWREVANTGELFF.